This T cell receptor (beta chain) was retrieved from a study of T cell repertoires in cytomegalovirus infection. In its sample, this clonotype was seen a few times. As yet, its antigen is unknown. Each CDR3 protein gets one entry after TCRdb re-called the reads with MiXCR. This table has about 500,000 distinct CDR3 sequences, about 33% appearing once. The V gene's germline CDR1 is SEHNR and CDR2 FQNEAQ (reference sequence). V was trimmed by 5 bases and J by 2 bases, leaving 19 bases between them. The CDR3 consists of 17 residues. The J gene is TRBJ2-1, the V gene TRBV7-9; D perhaps matches TRBD1 (5 bases). The material sequenced was cultured PBMCs, taken from culture after CMV antigen stimulation. The TCR sequence derives from a human donor in good health (CMV status not recorded). Some clones in this sample may be carry-over from other donors' samples. DNA of the CDR3: TGTGCCAGCAGCCCTCCTGGGGCAGGGATTACCTACAATGAGCAGTTCTTC. This codes for CASSPPGAGITYNEQFF.